This entry features one TCR beta chain sequence. What this receptor recognizes is not known. Base quality data are lacking; no much larger clone is found one base away. Collaborating institutions collected whole blood in K2EDTA tubes following their own protocols. For TCRbeta analysis, collaborators shipped samples in one of three forms: frozen whole blood, isolated PBMCs, or DNA extracted from either of those sample types. The data stem from a study of blood T cell repertoires in COVID-19 (dated by TCRdb to about 2020). In the study overall: Samples from collaborators originated in the United States, Italy and Spain and spanned both the acute and convalescent phases of COVID-19. The prospective study material was composed of cDNA or gDNA derived from T cells, B-cell-depleted T cells, or PBMCs. Subjects who had been exposed to COVID-19, were actively infected with it, or had recovered from it provided the deeply sampled blood TCRbeta repertoires that made up the dataset. A freely available public database, intended as a resource for researchers studying the immune response to SARS-CoV-2, is where the repertoires were released. Samples came from the ongoing ImmuneRACE study (first 160 participants) plus 1,254 subjects from 6 global collaborators. A de-identified subject ID, COVID-19 status, age in years and sex were almost always included in the sample metadata. HLA class I and class II types, where available, came from metadata supplied by the sample provider rather than from assay-based typing. Summary of the overall study and its limitations: The quantity of clinical and demographic metadata differed by source and by participant and was supplied without curation.

Germline trimming: 0 bases from V, 4 bases from J; junction bases outside gene matches: 6. CDR1 and CDR2 are read off the germline V gene as LGHNA and YSLEER. From the cysteine up to the phenylalanine, the CDR3 has a length of 17 residues. Just CDR3 DNA is preserved here, 51 bases in frame from base 1. TCRbeta CDR3 regions were amplified from genomic DNA using the immunoSEQ Assay, a bias-controlled multiplex PCR. Per the authors' processing: The number of nucleated cells in each sample was estimated from the amplification of reference gene primers within the assay. To quantify the absolute abundance of each unique TCRbeta CDR3 rearrangement, sequence reads were collapsed and filtered. For each sample, productive Simpson clonality was calculated as the square root of Simpson's diversity index across productive rearrangements. This is the immuneACCESS table as TCRdb keeps it, with only in-frame sequences that have V and J called. A part of the clones is gone; compared with another copy, unresolved V genes explain less than half, and the rest is unexplained. The DNA gave D and trimming, while V, J and clone size come from that table. A total of 200,000 to 300,000 clones appear in this sample, 80% to 85% of them only once. The leading ten clones occupy approximately 3.2% of the sample.

This clonotype was sampled from a young woman with acute or convalescent COVID-19. Recombination linked TRBV4-3 to TRBJ2-3, and 11 junctional nucleotides match TRBD1. What was sequenced was peripheral blood. The bases are TGCGCCAGCAGCCAAGATTTGCCGGGACAGGGGGCAGATACGCAGTATTTT. It translates to CASSQDLPGQGADTQYF.